This T cell receptor beta chain was identified in a study of T cell clusters in autoimmune cytopenias. The wider study: TRB sequencing had a median approximately 52,000 reads and about 2,500 distinct clonotypes per sample. Findings and limits, study-wide: Primary autoimmune cytopenia patients appeared to lack physiological T cell clusters present in healthy donors.

The CDR3 is 14 residues long. Germline values: CDR1 KGHDR, CDR2 SFDVKD. TRB rearrangements were amplified by touch-down multiplex PCR with mixed TRB-A/B primers. From its re-call of the multiplex PCR reads, TCRdb lists each CDR3 protein once, without DNA. There are 8,000 to 8,500 distinct CDR3 sequences in the sample, with about 5% held by the top ten. Each sample's input was around 250 ng genomic DNA, some 34,000 genome equivalents. As concerns this clonotype: The antigen remains unidentified.

This receptor was identified in a human donor with an autoimmune cytopenia or autoimmune hepatitis (not recorded which). Source material: peripheral blood. V is TRBV24-1 and J is TRBJ2-5. This CDR3 is CATSDRRVQETQYF.